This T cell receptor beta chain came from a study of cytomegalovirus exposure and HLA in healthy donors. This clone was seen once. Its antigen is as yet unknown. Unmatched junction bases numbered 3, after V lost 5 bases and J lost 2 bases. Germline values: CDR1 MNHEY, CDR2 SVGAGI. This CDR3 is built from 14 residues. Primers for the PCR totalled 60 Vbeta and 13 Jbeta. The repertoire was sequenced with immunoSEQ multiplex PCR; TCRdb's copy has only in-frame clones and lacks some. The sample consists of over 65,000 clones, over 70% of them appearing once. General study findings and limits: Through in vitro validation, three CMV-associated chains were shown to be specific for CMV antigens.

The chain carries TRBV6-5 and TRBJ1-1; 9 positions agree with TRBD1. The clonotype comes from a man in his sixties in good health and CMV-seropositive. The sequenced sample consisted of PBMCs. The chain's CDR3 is CASSRTGANTEAFF. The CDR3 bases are TGTGCCAGCAGTAGGACAGGGGCCAACACTGAAGCTTTCTTT.